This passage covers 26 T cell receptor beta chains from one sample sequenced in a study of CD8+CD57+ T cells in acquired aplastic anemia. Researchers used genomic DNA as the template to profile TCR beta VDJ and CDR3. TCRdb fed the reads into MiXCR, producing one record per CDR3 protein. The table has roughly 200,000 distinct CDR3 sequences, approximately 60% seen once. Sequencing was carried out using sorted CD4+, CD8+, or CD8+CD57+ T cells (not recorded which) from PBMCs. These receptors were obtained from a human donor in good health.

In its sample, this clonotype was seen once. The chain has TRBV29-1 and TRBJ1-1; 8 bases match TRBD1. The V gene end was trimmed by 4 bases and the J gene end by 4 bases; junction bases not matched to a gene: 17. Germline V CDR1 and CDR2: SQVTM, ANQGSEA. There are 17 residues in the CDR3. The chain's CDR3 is CSVVVGGGQGGITEAFF. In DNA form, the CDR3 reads TGCAGCGTTGTTGTTGGGGGAGGACAGGGAGGAATCACTGAAGCTTTCTTT. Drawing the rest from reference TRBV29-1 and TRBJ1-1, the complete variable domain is SAVISQKPSRDICQRGTSLTIQCQVDSQVTMMFWYRQQPGQSLTLIATANQGSEATYESGFVIDKFPISRPNLTFSTLTVSNMSPEDSSIYLCSVVVGGGQGGITEAFFGQGTRLTVV.

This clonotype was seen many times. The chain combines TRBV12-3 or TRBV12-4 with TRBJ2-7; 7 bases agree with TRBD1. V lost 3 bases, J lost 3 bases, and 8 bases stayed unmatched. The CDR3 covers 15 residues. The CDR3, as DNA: TGTGCCAGCAGTTTTCCTCCCGGACAGGACTACGAGCAGTACTTC. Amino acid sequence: CASSFPPGQDYEQYF.

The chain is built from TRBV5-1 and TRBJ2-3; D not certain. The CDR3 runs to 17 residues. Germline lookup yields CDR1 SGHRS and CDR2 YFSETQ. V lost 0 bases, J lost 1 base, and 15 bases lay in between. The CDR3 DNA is TGCGCCAGCAGCTTGGTACGGGCGGCCCTAGGCACAGATACGCAGTATTTT. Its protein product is CASSLVRAALGTDTQYF.

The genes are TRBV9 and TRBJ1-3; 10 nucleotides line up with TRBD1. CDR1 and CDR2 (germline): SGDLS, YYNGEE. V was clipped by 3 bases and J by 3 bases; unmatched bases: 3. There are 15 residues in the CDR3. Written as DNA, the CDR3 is TGTGCCAGCAGCGAAGACAGGGGGCTTGGAAACACCATATATTTT. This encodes CASSEDRGLGNTIYF.

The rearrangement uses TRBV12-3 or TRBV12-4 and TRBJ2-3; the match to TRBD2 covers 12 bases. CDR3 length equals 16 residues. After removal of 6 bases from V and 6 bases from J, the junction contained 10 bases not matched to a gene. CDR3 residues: CASSPLAGGFVDTQYF. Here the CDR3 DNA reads TGTGCCAGCAGCCCACTAGCGGGGGGCTTCGTGGATACGCAGTATTTT.

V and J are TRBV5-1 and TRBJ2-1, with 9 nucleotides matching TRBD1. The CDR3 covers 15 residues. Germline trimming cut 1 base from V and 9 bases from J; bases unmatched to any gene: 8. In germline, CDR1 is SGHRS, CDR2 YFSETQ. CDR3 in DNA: TGCGCCAGCAGCTTGTTACAGGGGGCCCTAGGTGAGCAGTTCTTC. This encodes CASSLLQGALGEQFF.

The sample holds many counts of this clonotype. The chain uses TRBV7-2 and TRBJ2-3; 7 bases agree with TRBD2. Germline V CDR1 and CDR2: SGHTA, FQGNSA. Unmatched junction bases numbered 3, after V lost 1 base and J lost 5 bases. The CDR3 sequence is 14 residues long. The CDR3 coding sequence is TGTGCCAGCAGCTTAGTACCGGGAGGAGATACGCAGTATTTT. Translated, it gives CASSLVPGGDTQYF.

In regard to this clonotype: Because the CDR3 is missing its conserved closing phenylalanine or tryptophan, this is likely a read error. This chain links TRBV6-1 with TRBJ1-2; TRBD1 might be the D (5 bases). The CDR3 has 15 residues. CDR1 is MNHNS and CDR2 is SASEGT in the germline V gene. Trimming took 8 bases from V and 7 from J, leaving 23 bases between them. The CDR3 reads CASQVEMRGRGGYTL. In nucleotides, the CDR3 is TGTGCCAGCCAAGTTGAGATGAGGGGTCGTGGTGGCTACACCCTC.

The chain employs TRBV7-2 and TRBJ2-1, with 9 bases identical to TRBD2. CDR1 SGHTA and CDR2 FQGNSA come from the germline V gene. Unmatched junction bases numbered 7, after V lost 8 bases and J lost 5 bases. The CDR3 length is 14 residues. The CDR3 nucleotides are TGTGCCAGCCAACTAGCGGGTGCTCACAATGAGCAGTTCTTC. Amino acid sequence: CASQLAGAHNEQFF.

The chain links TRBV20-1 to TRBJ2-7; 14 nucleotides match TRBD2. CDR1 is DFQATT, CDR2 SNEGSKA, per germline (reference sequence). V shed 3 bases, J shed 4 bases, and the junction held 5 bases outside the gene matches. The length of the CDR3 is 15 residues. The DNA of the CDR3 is TGCAGTGCTAGGGGGACTAGCGGGAGAGGGTACGAGCAGTACTTC. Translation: CSARGTSGRGYEQYF.

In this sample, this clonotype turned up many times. The CDR3, as DNA: TGTGCCAGCAGTTTAGGGACACTGAACACTGAAGCTTTCTTT. Translation gives CASSLGTLNTEAFF. The rearrangement joins TRBV12-3 or TRBV12-4 to TRBJ1-1, with D maybe TRBD1 (5 bases). This CDR3 region has 14 residues. The germline V and J ends were trimmed by 1 base and 0 bases, with 6 bases remaining between them.

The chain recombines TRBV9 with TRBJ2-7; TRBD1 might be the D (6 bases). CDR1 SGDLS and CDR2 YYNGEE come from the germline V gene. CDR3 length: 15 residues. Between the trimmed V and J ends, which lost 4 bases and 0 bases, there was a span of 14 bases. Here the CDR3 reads CASSLGGQVSYEQYF. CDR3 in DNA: TGTGCCAGCAGCTTAGGGGGACAAGTCTCCTACGAGCAGTACTTC.

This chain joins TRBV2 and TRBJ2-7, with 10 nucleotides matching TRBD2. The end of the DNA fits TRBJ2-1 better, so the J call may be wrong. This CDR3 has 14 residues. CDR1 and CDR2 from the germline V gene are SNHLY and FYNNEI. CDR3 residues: CAIPGLASSLEQFF. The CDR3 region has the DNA TGTGCCATTCCGGGACTAGCGTCGTCACTTGAGCAGTTCTTC.

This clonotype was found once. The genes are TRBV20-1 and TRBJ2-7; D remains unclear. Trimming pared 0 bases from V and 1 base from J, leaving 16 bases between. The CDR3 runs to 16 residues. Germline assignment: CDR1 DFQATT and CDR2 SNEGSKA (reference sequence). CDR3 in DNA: TGCAGTGCTAGAGATTCCCGGACCGCCCTATCCTACGAGCAGTACTTC. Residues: CSARDSRTALSYEQYF.

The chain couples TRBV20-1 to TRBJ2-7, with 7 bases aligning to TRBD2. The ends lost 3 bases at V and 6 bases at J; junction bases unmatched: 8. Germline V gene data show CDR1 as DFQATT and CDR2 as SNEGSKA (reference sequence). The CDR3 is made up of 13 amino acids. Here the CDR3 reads CSASPAGMTEQYF. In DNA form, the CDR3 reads TGCAGTGCTAGCCCAGCGGGAATGACCGAGCAGTACTTC.

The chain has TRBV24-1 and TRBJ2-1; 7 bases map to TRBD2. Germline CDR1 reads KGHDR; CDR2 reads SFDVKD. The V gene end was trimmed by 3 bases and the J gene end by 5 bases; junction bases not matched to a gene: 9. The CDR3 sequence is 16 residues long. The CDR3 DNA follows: TGTGCCACCAGTGATGGAGGGAGGGCGGTCGACAATGAGCAGTTCTTC. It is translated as CATSDGGRAVDNEQFF.

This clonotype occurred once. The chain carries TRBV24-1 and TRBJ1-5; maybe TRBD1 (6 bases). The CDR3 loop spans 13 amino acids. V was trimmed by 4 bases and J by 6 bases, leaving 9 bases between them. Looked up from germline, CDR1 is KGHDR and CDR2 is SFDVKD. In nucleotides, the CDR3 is TGTGCCACCAGTGACCTCAGGGGTCAGCCCCAGCATTTT. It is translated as CATSDLRGQPQHF.

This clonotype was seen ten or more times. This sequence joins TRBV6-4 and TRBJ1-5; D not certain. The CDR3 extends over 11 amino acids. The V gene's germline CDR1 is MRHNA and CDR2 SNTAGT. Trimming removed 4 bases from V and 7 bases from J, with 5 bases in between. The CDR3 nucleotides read TGTGCCAGCAGTGGGGCCCAGCCCCAGCATTTT. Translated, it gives CASSGAQPQHF.

The CDR3 protein is CASADRGAANYGYTF. The CDR3 bases are TGTGCCAGTGCGGACAGGGGAGCGGCTAACTATGGCTACACCTTC. The chain joins TRBV19 to TRBJ1-2; 9 bases are shared with TRBD1. The CDR3 is 15 residues long. The V and J ends lost 8 bases and 0 bases, in that order; junction bases with no gene match: 7. Germline CDR1 and CDR2: LNHDA and SQIVND (reference sequence).

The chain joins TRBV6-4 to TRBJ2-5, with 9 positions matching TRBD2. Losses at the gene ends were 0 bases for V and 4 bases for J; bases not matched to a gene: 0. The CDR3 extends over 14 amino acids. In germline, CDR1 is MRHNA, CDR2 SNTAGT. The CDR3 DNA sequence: TGTGCCAGCAGTGACTCTAGCGGGGGAGAGACCCAGTACTTC. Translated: CASSDSSGGETQYF.

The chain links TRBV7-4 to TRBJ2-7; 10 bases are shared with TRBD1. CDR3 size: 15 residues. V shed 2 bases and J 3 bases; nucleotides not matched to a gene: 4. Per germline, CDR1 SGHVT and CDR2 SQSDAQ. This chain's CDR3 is CASSLRDRGLYEQYF. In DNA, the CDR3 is TGTGCCAGCAGCTTACGGGACAGGGGTCTCTACGAGCAGTACTTC.

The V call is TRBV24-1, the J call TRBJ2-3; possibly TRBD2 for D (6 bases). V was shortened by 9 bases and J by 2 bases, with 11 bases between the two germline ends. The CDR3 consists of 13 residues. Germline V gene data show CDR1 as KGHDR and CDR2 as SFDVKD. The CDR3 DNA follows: TGTGCCACCCGGGACTTCTCCACAGATACGCAGTATTTT. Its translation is CATRDFSTDTQYF.

CDR3 sequence (DNA): TGTGCCAGCAGTTTTGGGACTGCCTACAATGAGCAGTTCTTC. Its translation: CASSFGTAYNEQFF. The chain employs TRBV12-3 or TRBV12-4 and TRBJ2-1; possible D gene TRBD2, 6 bases. The CDR3 runs to 14 residues. V was cut by 3 bases and J by 2 bases, with 8 bases left in between.

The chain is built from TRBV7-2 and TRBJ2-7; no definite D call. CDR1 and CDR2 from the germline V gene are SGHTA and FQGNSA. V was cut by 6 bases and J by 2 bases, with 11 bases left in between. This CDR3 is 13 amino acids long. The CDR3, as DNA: TGTGCCAGCAGTCCGACTGGCCCCTACGAGCAGTACTTC. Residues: CASSPTGPYEQYF. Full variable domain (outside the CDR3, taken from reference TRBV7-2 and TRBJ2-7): GAGVSQSPSNKVTEKGKDVELRCDPISGHTALYWYRQSLGQGLEFLIYFQGNSAPDKSGLPSDRFSAERTGGSVSTLTIQRTQQEDSAVYLCASSPTGPYEQYFGPGTRLTVT.

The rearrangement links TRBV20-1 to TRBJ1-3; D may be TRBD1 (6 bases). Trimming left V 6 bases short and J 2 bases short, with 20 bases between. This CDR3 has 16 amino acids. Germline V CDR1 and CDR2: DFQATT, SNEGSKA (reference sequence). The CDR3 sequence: CSARGGGIYPGNTIYF. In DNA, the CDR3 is TGCAGTGCCAGGGGTGGGGGAATATACCCTGGAAACACCATATATTTT.

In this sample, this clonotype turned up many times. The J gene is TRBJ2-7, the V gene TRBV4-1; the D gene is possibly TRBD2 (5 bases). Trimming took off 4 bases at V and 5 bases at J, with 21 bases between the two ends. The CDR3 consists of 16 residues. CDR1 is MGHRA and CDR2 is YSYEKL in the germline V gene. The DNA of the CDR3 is TGCGCCAGCAGCCGTTGGGAGACTCTTTCTGGGGACGAGCAGTACTTC. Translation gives CASSRWETLSGDEQYF.